The next 21 T cell receptor beta chains were all read from a single sample in a study of T cell responses to AZD1222 COVID-19 vaccine. TCRdb's table, derived via immunoSEQ multiplex PCR, lists solely in-frame clones and lacks some. The table lists about 92,000 clones, 70% to 90% of them singletons, with less than 3.5% in the top ten. The sample consisted of peripheral blood, taken on day 0 of AZD1222 vaccination. The receptors here all came from an adult in good health.

The chain combines TRBV6-1 with TRBJ1-3, with a tentative D call TRBD1 (5 bases). CDR3 length: 17 residues. Looked up from germline, CDR1 is MNHNS and CDR2 is SASEGT. V was clipped by 1 base and J by 0 bases, with 13 bases between them. Here the CDR3 reads CASSEVYKGFSGNTIYF. The DNA for the CDR3 is TGTGCCAGCAGTGAAGTATATAAGGGGTTCTCTGGAAACACCATATATTTT.

This rearrangement joins TRBV5-5 to TRBJ2-7; D ambiguous. The germline CDR1 and CDR2 sequences are SGHKS and YYEKEE (reference sequence). The CDR3 extends over 14 amino acids. Trimming took off 0 bases at V and 3 bases at J, with 10 bases between the two ends. The CDR3 here is CASSLELDGYEQYF. CDR3 nucleotide sequence: TGTGCCAGCAGCTTGGAGCTAGACGGCTACGAGCAGTACTTC.

The rearrangement uses TRBV3-1 (or the pseudogene TRBV3-2) and TRBJ2-2; the D is unclear. Germline lookup yields CDR1 LGHDT and CDR2 YNNKEL (reference sequence). This CDR3 is 15 amino acids long. V lost 6 bases and J 0 bases, leaving 11 bases between the germline ends. CDR3 amino acids: CASRLRSTNTGELFF. DNA of the CDR3: TGTGCCAGCAGACTGAGGTCCACGAACACCGGGGAGCTGTTTTTT.

This rearrangement joins TRBV6-5 to TRBJ2-2; the match to TRBD1 covers 7 bases. V lost 4 bases to trimming and J lost 7 bases; unmatched junction nucleotides: 9. Germline lookup yields CDR1 MNHEY and CDR2 SVGAGI. The CDR3 is 15 residues long. CDR3 coding DNA: TGTGCCAGCAGTTCATGGGACAGTTACGTCGGGGAGCTGTTTTTT. Encoded protein: CASSSWDSYVGELFF.

V and J are TRBV25-1 and TRBJ2-7; the D is unclear. With 3 bases removed from V and 4 bases from J, the gap between germline ends came to 10 bases. The CDR3 is 13 residues long. From germline, CDR1 is MGHDK and CDR2 SYGVNS. The CDR3 region is CASSDGEGYEQYF. The CDR3 nucleotides read TGTGCCAGCAGTGATGGGGAAGGGTACGAGCAGTACTTC.

The chain joins TRBV5-1 to TRBJ2-1; D is uncertain. V was shortened by 7 bases and J by 4 bases, with 12 bases between the two germline ends. The CDR3 sequence is 13 residues long. The germline V gene has CDR1 SGHRS and CDR2 YFSETQ. CDR3 region: CASQVDRYNEQFF. CDR3 DNA sequence: TGCGCCAGCCAAGTGGACCGATACAATGAGCAGTTCTTC. Supplemented by reference TRBV5-1 and TRBJ2-1, the full variable domain reads KAGVTQTPRYLIKTRGQQVTLSCSPISGHRSVSWYQQTPGQGLQFLFEYFSETQRNKGNFPGRFSGRQFSNSRSEMNVSTLELGDSALYLCASQVDRYNEQFFGPGTRLTVL.

The chain uses TRBV7-9 and TRBJ2-7, with D perhaps given as TRBD1 or TRBD2 (5 bases each). The CDR3 totals 13 residues. CDR1 SEHNR and CDR2 FQNEAQ come from the germline V gene (reference sequence). The V and J ends lost 5 bases and 6 bases respectively, with 14 bases between them. CDR3 loop: CASSLTGTGEQYF. CDR3 coding DNA: TGTGCCAGCAGCCTTACGGGGACGGGCGAGCAGTACTTC.

This chain connects TRBV7-9 to TRBJ2-5; D remains ambiguous. The germline V gene has CDR1 SEHNR and CDR2 FQNEAQ (reference sequence). The V end was cut by 1 base, the J end by 8 bases, with 14 bases between. CDR3 length equals 14 residues. The CDR3 DNA sequence: TGTGCCAGCAGCTTAGTCGACCAGAGAAGTACCCAGTACTTC. Translation gives CASSLVDQRSTQYF.

V usage is TRBV18 and J usage is TRBJ1-1; no firm D call. Trimming pared 2 bases from V and 1 base from J, leaving 17 bases between. The CDR3 contains 17 residues. Germline V gives CDR1 KGHSH, CDR2 LQKENI. CDR3 nucleotides: TGTGCCAGCTCACCAGGAGTGTCTCGGGGTTCGAACACTGAAGCTTTCTTT. It translates to CASSPGVSRGSNTEAFF.

The chain has TRBV30 and TRBJ2-5; 10 bases map to TRBD2. V trimming: 1 base; J trimming: 2 bases; junction bases outside the gene matches: 7. Germline values: CDR1 GTSNPN, CDR2 SVGIG (reference sequence). The length of the CDR3 is 16 residues. CDR3: CAWSGASGGLQETQYF. CDR3 DNA: TGTGCCTGGAGTGGGGCTAGCGGGGGACTTCAAGAGACCCAGTACTTC.

CDR3 amino acids: CASSPKTAISGANVLTF. CDR3 in DNA: TGTGCCAGCTCACCAAAGACGGCCATCTCTGGGGCCAACGTCCTGACTTTC. The chain employs TRBV18 and TRBJ2-6; D remains ambiguous. The CDR3 consists of 17 residues. The ends were cut back, 2 bases at V and 0 bases at J, with 11 bases in the middle. Per germline, CDR1 KGHSH and CDR2 LQKENI.

The V and J genes are TRBV5-6 and TRBJ1-3, with a possible D match to TRBD1 (6 bases). Trimming took 4 bases from V and 3 from J, leaving 17 bases between them. This CDR3 region has 16 residues. Germline V gene sequence: CDR1 SGHDT, CDR2 YYEEEE. CDR3 sequence (DNA): TGTGCCAGCAGCGTGCTCCAGGGGTCAGGTGGAAACACCATATATTTT. It specifies CASSVLQGSGGNTIYF.

This chain links TRBV5-4 with TRBJ2-1; weak D call: TRBD1 (5 bases). This CDR3 has 13 amino acids. V was cut by 1 base and J by 8 bases, with 10 bases left in between. The germline gives CDR1 SGHNT, CDR2 YYREEE (reference sequence). The CDR3 coding sequence is TGTGCCAGCAGCTTGTTAACAGGTCATGAGCAGTTCTTC. This codes for CASSLLTGHEQFF.

This clone has a single count. CDR3 DNA: TGTGCCAGCAGTTTAAGTGAGAGGAATTCACCCCTCCACTTT. It encodes CASSLSERNSPLHF. The chain has TRBV27 and TRBJ1-6; D gene ambiguous. This CDR3 comprises 14 residues. In germline, CDR1 is MNHEY, CDR2 SMNVEV (reference sequence). Trimming removed 2 bases from V and 7 bases from J, with 9 bases in between.

This clone was seen only once. V is TRBV28 and J is TRBJ1-1; the match to TRBD1 covers 8 bases. The trim removed 5 bases at V and 4 bases at J, leaving 0 bases unmatched. The length of the CDR3 is 12 residues. The germline V gene encodes CDR1 MDHEN and CDR2 SYDVKM. CDR3 in DNA: TGTGCCAGCAGTGACAGGGGCACTGAAGCTTTCTTT. Its protein is CASSDRGTEAFF.

The chain recombines TRBV7-2 with TRBJ1-4; possibly TRBD1 for D (6 bases). Trimming stripped 7 bases from V and 7 bases from J, with 16 bases between. Germline V gene lookup returns CDR1 SGHTA and CDR2 FQGNSA. The CDR3 runs to 14 residues. DNA of the CDR3: TGTGCCAGCAACATCGGGGGGGCGGGTGAAAAACTGTTTTTT. It yields the protein CASNIGGAGEKLFF.

As concerns this clone: One junction end does not reproduce the germline sequence, and a read error may be involved. The chain uses TRBV9 and TRBJ1-1; D gene uncertain. The germline V gene has CDR1 SGDLS and CDR2 YYNGEE. CDR3 size: 14 residues. The CDR3 bases are TGCGCCAGCAGCGTAGCTCAGTGGGACACTGAAGCTTTCTTT. Encoded protein: CASSVAQWDTEAFF.

The rearrangement joins TRBV30 to TRBJ1-6; unclear D gene. The CDR3 spans 16 residues. V dropped 2 bases and J dropped 7 bases, with 18 bases sitting between them. Germline V lookup: CDR1 GTSNPN, CDR2 SVGIG (reference sequence). CDR3 sequence (DNA): TGTGCCTGGAGTCATAAGGAGCGCATCGGGAATTCACCCCTCCACTTT. Translated: CAWSHKERIGNSPLHF.

This clone was observed a few times. V gene TRBV5-6 combines with J gene TRBJ2-2; possibly TRBD1 for D (5 bases). The V end lost 1 base, the J end lost 6 bases, and 7 bases lay between the germline ends. Germline values: CDR1 SGHDT, CDR2 YYEEEE. The CDR3 is 13 amino acids. DNA of the CDR3: TGTGCCAGCAGCTTGTCAGGGCCCGGGGAGCTGTTTTTT. It yields the protein CASSLSGPGELFF.

The chain is built from TRBV19 and TRBJ2-7, with D perhaps matching TRBD1 (5 bases). Trimming left V 3 bases short and J 5 bases short, with 8 bases between. The CDR3 runs 12 residues. Germline CDR1 LNHDA, CDR2 SQIVND (reference sequence). The CDR3 DNA is TGTGCCAGTAGTATTAGGGGCGACGAGCAGTACTTC. Amino acid sequence: CASSIRGDEQYF.

The chain couples TRBV18 to TRBJ1-5; D perhaps matches TRBD1 (6 bases). V was cut by 1 base and J by 0 bases, with 10 bases left in between. This CDR3 is 16 amino acids long. Germline loops: CDR1 KGHSH, CDR2 LQKENI. The CDR3 is CASSPRGQYSNQPQHF. DNA for the CDR3: TGTGCCAGCTCACCACGAGGACAGTATAGCAATCAGCCCCAGCATTTT.